This is a list of T cell receptor beta chains from one sample in a study of cytomegalovirus exposure and HLA in healthy donors. Some clones are missing from TCRdb's copy, which holds only in-frame ones; the method was immunoSEQ multiplex PCR. Of nearly 200,000 clones listed, 77% are singletons. Material for sequencing was PBMCs. These receptors were obtained from a woman in her 30s in good health and CMV-seropositive. Both conserved end residues are part of each CDR3. The D gene is left open where the match is weak. Size values are once, few and many counts, or a class for expanded clones, and some rows have none.

V gene	CDR3 length	D gene	clone size	J gene	CDR3 DNA	CDR3 protein
TRBV19	15	-	-	TRBJ2-3	TGTGCCAGTAGTACCCGGACTTTAGATATCGATACGCAGTATTTT	CASSTRTLDIDTQYF
TRBV19	14	-	-	TRBJ2-2	TGTGCCAGTTCCGGGGTAGTTGGTACCGGGGAGCTGTTTTTT	CASSGVVGTGELFF
TRBV5-4	13	-	once	TRBJ1-5	TGTGCCAGCAGCTTCGGGGAGGGGCAGCCCCAGCATTTT	CASSFGEGQPQHF
TRBV10-3	11	TRBD1	-	TRBJ2-7	TGTGCCATCAGGGGACAGGGCGAGCAGTACTTC	CAIRGQGEQYF
TRBV4-3	15	TRBD2	-	TRBJ2-5	TGCGCCAGCAGCGAGGCTAGCGGGGGGGCCAAGACCCAGTACTTC	CASSEASGGAKTQYF
TRBV29-1	18	TRBD2	-	TRBJ2-3	TGCAGCGTTGAAGGATTCGCCGGGACTAGCGGGAGGGCCGGTACGCAGTATTTT	CSVEGFAGTSGRAGTQYF
TRBV5-1	15	TRBD1	-	TRBJ1-2	TGCGCCAGCAGCCCAGGACAGGCCATGGACTATGGCTACACCTTC	CASSPGQAMDYGYTF
TRBV4-1	14	TRBD2	-	TRBJ2-7	TGCGCCAGCAGCATGGGACTAGCGGACCACGAGCAGTACTTC	CASSMGLADHEQYF
TRBV7-2	14	TRBD1	few	TRBJ1-2	TGTGCCAGCAGCTTAGGACAGGGAAACTATGGCTACACCTTC	CASSLGQGNYGYTF
TRBV19	15	-	-	TRBJ2-1	TGTGCCAGTAGTAACCAGCGAGGTGCCTACAATGAGCAGTTCTTC	CASSNQRGAYNEQFF
TRBV4-1	16	-	once	TRBJ2-3	TGCGCCAGCAGCCATGAGTTCCCTTACTCCACAGATACGCAGTATTTT	CASSHEFPYSTDTQYF
TRBV29-1	17	-	-	TRBJ2-1	TGCAGCTCCTTGGCGATCGGGTTTTCTAGCTCCTACAATGAGCAGTTCTTC	CSSLAIGFSSSYNEQFF
TRBV30	13	TRBD1	-	TRBJ2-7	TGTGCCTGGGACAGGGGGGAGGGCCGTCAGCAGTACTTC	CAWDRGEGRQQYF
TRBV2	17	-	-	TRBJ2-3	TGTGCCAGCAGTCCGTCTACGGTGCCCACCCTTACAGATACGCAGTATTTT	CASSPSTVPTLTDTQYF
TRBV9	15	-	few	TRBJ2-7	TGTGCCAGCAGCTCTGGACGGGGGGCGTCCTACGAGCAGTACTTC	CASSSGRGASYEQYF
TRBV27	15	TRBD1	few	TRBJ1-5	TGTGCCAGCAGCCCTAGACAGGGTTTAATTCAGCCCCAGCATTTT	CASSPRQGLIQPQHF
TRBV9	15	TRBD2	-	TRBJ2-7	TGTGCCAGCAGCGTAGGAGGGAGGGCCGCGAACGAGCAGTACTTC	CASSVGGRAANEQYF
TRBV28	15	TRBD2	-	TRBJ2-7	TGTGCCAGCACCAGGACTAGCGCGAGCTCCTACGAGCAGTACTTC	CASTRTSASSYEQYF
TRBV14	15	-	-	TRBJ2-2	TGTGCCAGCAGCCATACGGTCATGAACACCGGGGAGCTGTTTTTT	CASSHTVMNTGELFF
TRBV30	14	-	-	TRBJ1-2	TGTGCCTGGACCCGCGGAGGTACTAACTATGGCTACACCTTC	CAWTRGGTNYGYTF
TRBV29-1	16	TRBD1	-	TRBJ1-2	TGCAGCGTCGGACGGGCAGGGGGCGGTCTAGTTGGCGGCTACACCTTC	CSVGRAGGGLVGGYTF
TRBV7-3	16	-	few	TRBJ2-2	TGTGCCAGCAGCCTGCTGGGCGGGGACCGCACCGGGGAGCTGTTTTTT	CASSLLGGDRTGELFF
TRBV27	12	-	-	TRBJ1-4	TGTGCCAGCAGTTTCCTCAATGAAAAACTGTTTTTT	CASSFLNEKLFF
TRBV11-1	14	TRBD1	-	TRBJ1-1	TGTGCCAGCAGCTTAAGGACAGGGGACACTGAAGCTTTCTTT	CASSLRTGDTEAFF
TRBV7-3	13	-	-	TRBJ1-1	TGTGCCAGCAGCTCTACGAGGGACACTGAAGCTTTCTTT	CASSSTRDTEAFF
TRBV7-8	15	TRBD2	-	TRBJ2-1	TGTGCCAGCAGCTTAGAGCTAGCGGGAGTTGGGGAGCAGTTCTTC	CASSLELAGVGEQFF
TRBV7-3	14	TRBD1	-	TRBJ2-3	TGTGCCAGCAGCCGGACAGGGATGGGAGATACGCAGTATTTT	CASSRTGMGDTQYF
TRBV30	14	-	-	TRBJ2-7	TGTGCCTGGAGTGTAAGAGGGATCTCCTACGAGCAGTACTTC	CAWSVRGISYEQYF